This T cell receptor beta chain came from a study of blood T cell repertoires in COVID-19. Across the study: Whether acute or convalescent, the COVID-19 samples came from the United States, Italy and Spain. Sources were T cells, B-cell-depleted T cells, or PBMCs; the material itself was cDNA or gDNA.

Authors' analysis steps: Nucleated cell number was recorded as an estimate derived from reference gene primer amplification. The repertoire was sequenced with immunoSEQ multiplex PCR; TCRdb's copy has only in-frame clones and lacks some. The V and J calls and clone size come from that table; D and trimming were worked out from the DNA. The profile shows roughly 60,000 clones, around 87% of them singletons. The sample taken for sequencing was peripheral blood. The sequence was collected from a human donor in a cohort sampled during active COVID-19.

CDR3 region: CASSMLEYSNQPQHF. For the CDR3, the DNA is TGTGCCAGTAGTATGTTGGAGTATAGCAATCAGCCCCAGCATTTT. The chain is built from TRBV19 and TRBJ1-5; D is unresolved. This CDR3 spans 15 amino acids. Germline V gene lookup returns CDR1 LNHDA and CDR2 SQIVND (reference sequence). V was trimmed by 3 bases and J by 0 bases, leaving 9 bases between them.